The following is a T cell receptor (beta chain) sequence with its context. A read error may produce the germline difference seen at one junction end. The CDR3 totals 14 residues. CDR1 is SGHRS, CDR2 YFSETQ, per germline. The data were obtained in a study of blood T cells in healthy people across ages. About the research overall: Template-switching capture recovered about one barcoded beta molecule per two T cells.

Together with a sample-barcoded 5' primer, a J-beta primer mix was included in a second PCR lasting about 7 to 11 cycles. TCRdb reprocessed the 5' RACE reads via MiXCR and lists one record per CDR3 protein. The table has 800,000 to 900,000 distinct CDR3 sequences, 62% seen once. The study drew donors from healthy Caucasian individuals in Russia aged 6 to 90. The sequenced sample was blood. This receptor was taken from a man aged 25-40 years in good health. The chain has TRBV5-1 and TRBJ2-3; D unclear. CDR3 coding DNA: TGCGCCGGCAGCTTGGATAAAAGCACAGATACGCAGTATTTT. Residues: CAGSLDKSTDTQYF.